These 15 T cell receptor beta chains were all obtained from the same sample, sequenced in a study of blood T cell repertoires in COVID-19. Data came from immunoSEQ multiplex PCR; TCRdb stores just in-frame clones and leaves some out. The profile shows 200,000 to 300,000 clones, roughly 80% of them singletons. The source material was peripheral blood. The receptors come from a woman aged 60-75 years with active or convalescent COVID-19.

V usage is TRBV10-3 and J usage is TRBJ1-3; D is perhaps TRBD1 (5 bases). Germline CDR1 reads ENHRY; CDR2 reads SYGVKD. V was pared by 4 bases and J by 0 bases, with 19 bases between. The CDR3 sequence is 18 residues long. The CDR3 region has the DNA TGTGCCATCAGTGGTCAGGGTACCCAAGGAAACTCTGGAAACACCATATATTTT. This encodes CAISGQGTQGNSGNTIYF.

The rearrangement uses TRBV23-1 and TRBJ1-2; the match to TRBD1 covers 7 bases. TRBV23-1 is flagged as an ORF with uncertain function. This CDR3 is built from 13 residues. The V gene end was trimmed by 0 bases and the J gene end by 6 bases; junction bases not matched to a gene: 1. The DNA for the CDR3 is TGCGCCAGCAGTCAATCCGACAGGGATGGCTACACCTTC. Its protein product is CASSQSDRDGYTF.

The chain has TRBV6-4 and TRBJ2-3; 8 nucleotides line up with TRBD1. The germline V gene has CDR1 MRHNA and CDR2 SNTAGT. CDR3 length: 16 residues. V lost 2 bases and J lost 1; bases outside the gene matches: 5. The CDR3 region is CASSDGQGKGTDTQYF. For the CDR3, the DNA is TGTGCCAGCAGTGACGGACAGGGTAAGGGCACAGATACGCAGTATTTT.

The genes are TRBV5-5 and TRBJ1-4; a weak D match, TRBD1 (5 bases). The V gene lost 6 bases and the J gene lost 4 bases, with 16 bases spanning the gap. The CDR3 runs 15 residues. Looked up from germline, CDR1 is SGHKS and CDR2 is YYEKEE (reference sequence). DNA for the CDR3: TGTGCCAGCACCCAGGGCCCACGTGGTAATGAAAAACTGTTTTTT. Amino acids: CASTQGPRGNEKLFF.

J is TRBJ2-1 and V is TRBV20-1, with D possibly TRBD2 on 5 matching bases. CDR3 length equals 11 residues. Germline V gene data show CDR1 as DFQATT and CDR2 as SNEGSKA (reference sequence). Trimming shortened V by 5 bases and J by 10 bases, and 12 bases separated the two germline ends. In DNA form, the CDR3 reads TGCAGTGCTTATAGGGCGGGCGAGCAGTTCTTC. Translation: CSAYRAGEQFF.

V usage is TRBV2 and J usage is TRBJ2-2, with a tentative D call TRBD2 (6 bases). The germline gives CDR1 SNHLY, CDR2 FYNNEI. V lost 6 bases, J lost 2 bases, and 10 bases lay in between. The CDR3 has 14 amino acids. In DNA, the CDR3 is TGTGCCAGCAGGGGACTCCTAAACACCGGGGAGCTGTTTTTT. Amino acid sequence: CASRGLLNTGELFF.

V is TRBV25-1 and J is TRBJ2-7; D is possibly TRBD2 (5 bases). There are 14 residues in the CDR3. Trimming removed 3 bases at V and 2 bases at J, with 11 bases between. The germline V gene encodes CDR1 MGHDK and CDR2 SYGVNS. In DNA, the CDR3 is TGTGCCAGCAGTGACGGAGACGGGACCTACGAGCAGTACTTC. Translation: CASSDGDGTYEQYF.

The CDR3 bases are TGTGCCAGCAGCATGGACACCTATAATTCACCCCTCCACTTT. This codes for CASSMDTYNSPLHF. The chain joins TRBV7-9 to TRBJ1-6; tentative D call: TRBD1 (5 bases). Trimming took 5 bases from V and 2 from J, leaving 7 bases between them. The CDR3 runs 14 residues. CDR1 is SEHNR and CDR2 is FQNEAQ in the germline V gene (reference sequence). Full variable domain (rest looked up from reference TRBV7-9 and TRBJ1-6): DTGVSQNPRHKITKRGQNVTFRCDPISEHNRLYWYRQTLGQGPEFLTYFQNEAQLEKSRLLSDRFSAERPKGSFSTLEIQRTEQGDSAMYLCASSMDTYNSPLHFGNGTRLTVT.

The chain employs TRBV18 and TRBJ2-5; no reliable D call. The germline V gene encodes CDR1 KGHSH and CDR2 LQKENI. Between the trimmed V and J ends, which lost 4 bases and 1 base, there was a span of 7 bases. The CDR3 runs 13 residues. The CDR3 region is CASSLVSQETQYF. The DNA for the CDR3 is TGTGCCAGCTCACTGGTCAGCCAAGAGACCCAGTACTTC.

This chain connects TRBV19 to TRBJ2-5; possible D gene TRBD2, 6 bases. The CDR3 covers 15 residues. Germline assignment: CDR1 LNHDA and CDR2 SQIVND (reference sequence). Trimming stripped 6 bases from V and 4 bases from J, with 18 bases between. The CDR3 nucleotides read TGTGCCAGTAGCCCTCGGGACTCCGGGGGAGAGACCCAGTACTTC. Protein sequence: CASSPRDSGGETQYF.

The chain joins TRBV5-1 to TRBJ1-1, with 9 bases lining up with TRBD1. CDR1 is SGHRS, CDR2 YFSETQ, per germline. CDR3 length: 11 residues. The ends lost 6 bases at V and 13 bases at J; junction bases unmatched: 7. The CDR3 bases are TGCGCCAGCATGGGACAGGGCGAGATTTTCTTT. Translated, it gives CASMGQGEIFF.

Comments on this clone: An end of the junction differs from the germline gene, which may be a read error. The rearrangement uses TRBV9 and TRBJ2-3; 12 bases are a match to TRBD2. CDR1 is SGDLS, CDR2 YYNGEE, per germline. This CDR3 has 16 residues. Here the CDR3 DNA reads TGTGCCAACAGCTTCGGACTAGCGGGGCGCACAGATACGCAGTATTTT. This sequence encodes CANSFGLAGRTDTQYF. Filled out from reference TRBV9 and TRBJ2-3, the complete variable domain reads DSGVTQTPKHLITATGQRVTLRCSPRSGDLSVYWYQQSLDQGLQFLIQYYNGEERAKGNILERFSAQQFPDLHSELNLSSLELGDSALYFCANSFGLAGRTDTQYFGPGTRLTVL.

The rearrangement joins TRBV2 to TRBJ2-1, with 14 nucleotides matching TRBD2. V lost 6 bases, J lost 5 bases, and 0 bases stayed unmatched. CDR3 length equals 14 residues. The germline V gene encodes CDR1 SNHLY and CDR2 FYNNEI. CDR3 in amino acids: CASRTSGGDNEQFF. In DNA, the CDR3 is TGTGCCAGCAGGACTAGCGGGGGGGACAATGAGCAGTTCTTC. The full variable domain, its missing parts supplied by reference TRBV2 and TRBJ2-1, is EPEVTQTPSHQVTQMGQEVILRCVPISNHLYFYWYRQILGQKVEFLVSFYNNEISEKSEIFDDQFSVERPDGSNFTLKIRSTKLEDSAMYFCASRTSGGDNEQFFGPGTRLTVL.

The CDR3, as DNA: TGTGCCAGCAGTGATTGGACTACCAAAGAGACCCAGTACTTC. Protein product: CASSDWTTKETQYF. The V gene is TRBV25-1, the J gene TRBJ2-5; D is perhaps TRBD2 (6 bases). The V end was cut by 3 bases, the J end by 3 bases, with 11 bases between. The length of the CDR3 is 14 residues. Germline CDR1 and CDR2: MGHDK and SYGVNS.

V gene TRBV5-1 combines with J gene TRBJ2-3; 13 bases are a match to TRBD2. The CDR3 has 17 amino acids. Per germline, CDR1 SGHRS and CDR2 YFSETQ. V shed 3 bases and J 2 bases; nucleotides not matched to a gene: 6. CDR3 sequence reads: CASSWGGLAGATDTQYF. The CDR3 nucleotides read TGCGCCAGCAGCTGGGGAGGACTAGCGGGGGCCACAGATACGCAGTATTTT.